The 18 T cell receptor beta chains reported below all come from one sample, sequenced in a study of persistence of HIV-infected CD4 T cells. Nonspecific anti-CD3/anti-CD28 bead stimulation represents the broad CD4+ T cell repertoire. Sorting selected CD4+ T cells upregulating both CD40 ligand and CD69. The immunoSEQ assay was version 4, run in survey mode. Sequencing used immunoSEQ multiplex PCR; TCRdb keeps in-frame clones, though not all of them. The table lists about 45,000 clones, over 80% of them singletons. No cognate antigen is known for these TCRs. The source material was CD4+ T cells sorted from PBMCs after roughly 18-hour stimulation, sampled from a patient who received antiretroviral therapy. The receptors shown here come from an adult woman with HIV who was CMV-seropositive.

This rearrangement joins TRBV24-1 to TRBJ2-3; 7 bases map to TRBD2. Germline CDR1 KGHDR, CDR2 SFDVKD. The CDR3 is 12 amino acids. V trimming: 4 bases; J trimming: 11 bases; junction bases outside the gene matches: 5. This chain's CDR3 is CATSDLWEGQYF. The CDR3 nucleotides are TGTGCCACCAGTGACCTTTGGGAGGGGCAGTATTTT.

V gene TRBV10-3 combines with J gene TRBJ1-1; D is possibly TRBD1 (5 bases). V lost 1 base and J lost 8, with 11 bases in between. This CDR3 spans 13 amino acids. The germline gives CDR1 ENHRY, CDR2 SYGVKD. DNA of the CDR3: TGTGCCATCAGTGAGTTGGGACGTGGGGAAGCTTTCTTT. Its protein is CAISELGRGEAFF.

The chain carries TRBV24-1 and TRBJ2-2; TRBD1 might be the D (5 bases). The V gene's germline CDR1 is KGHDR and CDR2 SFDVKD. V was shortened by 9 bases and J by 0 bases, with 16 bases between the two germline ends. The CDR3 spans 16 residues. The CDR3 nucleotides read TGTGCCACCGCTTTGGGGTGGGGCTCGAACACCGGGGAGCTGTTTTTT. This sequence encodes CATALGWGSNTGELFF.

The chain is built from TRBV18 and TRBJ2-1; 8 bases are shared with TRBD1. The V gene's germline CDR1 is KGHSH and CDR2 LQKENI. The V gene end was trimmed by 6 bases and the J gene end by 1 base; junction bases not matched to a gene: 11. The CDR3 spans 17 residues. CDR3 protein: CASSLPLGTGSYNEQFF. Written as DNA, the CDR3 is TGTGCCAGCTCCCTACCTTTGGGGACAGGTTCCTACAATGAGCAGTTCTTC.

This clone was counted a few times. The CDR3: CATGESGTYEQYF. The CDR3 nucleotides read TGTGCCACCGGGGAGTCAGGAACCTACGAGCAGTACTTC. The genes are TRBV10-3 and TRBJ2-7; D might be TRBD2 (5 bases). Trimming shortened V by 10 bases and J by 2 bases, and 15 bases separated the two germline ends. This CDR3 is 13 amino acids long. Germline V CDR1 and CDR2: ENHRY, SYGVKD.

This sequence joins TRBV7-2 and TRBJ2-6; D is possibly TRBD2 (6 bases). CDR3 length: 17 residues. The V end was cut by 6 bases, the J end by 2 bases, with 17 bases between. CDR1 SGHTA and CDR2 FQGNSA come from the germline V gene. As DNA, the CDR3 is TGTGCCAGCAGTTTAAGCTCGGCGGGAACTGGGGCCAACGTCCTGACTTTC. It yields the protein CASSLSSAGTGANVLTF.

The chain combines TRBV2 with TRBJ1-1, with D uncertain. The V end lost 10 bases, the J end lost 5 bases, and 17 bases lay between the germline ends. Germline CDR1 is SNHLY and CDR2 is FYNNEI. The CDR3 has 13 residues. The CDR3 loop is CATTGGEGTEAFF. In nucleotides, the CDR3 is TGTGCCACCACGGGTGGAGAGGGAACTGAAGCTTTCTTT.

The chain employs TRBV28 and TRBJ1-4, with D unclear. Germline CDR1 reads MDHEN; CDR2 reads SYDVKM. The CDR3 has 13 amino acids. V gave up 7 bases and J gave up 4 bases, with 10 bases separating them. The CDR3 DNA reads TGTGCCAGCAAGGAAGGGTTTAATGAAAAACTGTTTTTT. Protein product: CASKEGFNEKLFF.

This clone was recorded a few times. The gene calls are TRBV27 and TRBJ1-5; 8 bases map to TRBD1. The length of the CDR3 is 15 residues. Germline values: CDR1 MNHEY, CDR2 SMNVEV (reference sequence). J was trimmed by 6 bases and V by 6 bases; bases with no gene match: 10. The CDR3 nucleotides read TGTGCCAGCAGCCCCTTGGACAGGGACGGTCAGCCCCAGCATTTT. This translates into CASSPLDRDGQPQHF.

DNA of the CDR3: TGTGCCACCCGGACAGGGATTAGGTACGAGCAGTACTTC. It specifies CATRTGIRYEQYF. The genes are TRBV25-1 and TRBJ2-7; 8 bases align to TRBD1. After removal of 10 bases from V and 4 bases from J, the junction contained 9 bases not matched to a gene. Germline values: CDR1 MGHDK, CDR2 SYGVNS. CDR3 length equals 13 residues.

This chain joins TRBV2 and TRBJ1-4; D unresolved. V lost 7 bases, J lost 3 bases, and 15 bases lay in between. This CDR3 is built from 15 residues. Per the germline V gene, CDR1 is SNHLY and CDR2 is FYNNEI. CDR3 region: CASKRVLVANEKLFF. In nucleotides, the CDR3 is TGTGCCAGCAAAAGGGTTCTAGTTGCTAATGAAAAACTGTTTTTT.

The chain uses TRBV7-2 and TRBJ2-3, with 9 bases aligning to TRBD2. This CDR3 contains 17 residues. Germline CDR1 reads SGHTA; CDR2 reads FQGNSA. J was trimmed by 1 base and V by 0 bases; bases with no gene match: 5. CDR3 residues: CASSLALIAGGTDTQYF. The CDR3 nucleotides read TGTGCCAGCAGCTTAGCGCTTATAGCGGGGGGCACAGATACGCAGTATTTT.

CDR3 sequence reads: CAWRQGDQPQHF. The CDR3 DNA reads as TGTGCCTGGAGACAGGGGGATCAGCCCCAGCATTTT. The chain joins TRBV30 to TRBJ1-5; 8 bases match TRBD1. Germline CDR1 reads GTSNPN; CDR2 reads SVGIG (reference sequence). The junction had 0 bases not matched to a gene; V was cut back by 3 bases and J by 5 bases. This CDR3 is built from 12 residues.

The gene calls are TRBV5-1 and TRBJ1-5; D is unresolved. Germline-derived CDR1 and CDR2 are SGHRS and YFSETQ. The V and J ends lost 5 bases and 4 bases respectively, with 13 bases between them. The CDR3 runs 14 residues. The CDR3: CASSRDARNQPQHF. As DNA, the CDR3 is TGCGCCAGCAGTCGGGATGCCAGAAATCAGCCCCAGCATTTT.

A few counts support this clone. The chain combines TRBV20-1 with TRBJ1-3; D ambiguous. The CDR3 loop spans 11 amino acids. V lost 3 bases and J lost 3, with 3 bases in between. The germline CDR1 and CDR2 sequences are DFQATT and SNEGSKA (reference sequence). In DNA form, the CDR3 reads TGCAGTGCTAGCGATGGAAACACCATATATTTT. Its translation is CSASDGNTIYF.

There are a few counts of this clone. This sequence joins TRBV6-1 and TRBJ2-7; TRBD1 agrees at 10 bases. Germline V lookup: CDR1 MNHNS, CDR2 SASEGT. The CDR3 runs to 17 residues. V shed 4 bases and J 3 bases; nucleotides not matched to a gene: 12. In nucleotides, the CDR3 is TGTGCCAGCAGTGCCGCCGGGACAGGGGCGCTCGGCTACGAGCAGTACTTC. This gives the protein CASSAAGTGALGYEQYF.

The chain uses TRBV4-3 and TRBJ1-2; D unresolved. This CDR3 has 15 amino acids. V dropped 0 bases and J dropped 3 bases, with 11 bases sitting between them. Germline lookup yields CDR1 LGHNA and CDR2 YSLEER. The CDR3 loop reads CASSQDGWQDYGYTF. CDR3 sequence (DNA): TGCGCCAGCAGCCAAGATGGTTGGCAGGACTATGGCTACACCTTC.

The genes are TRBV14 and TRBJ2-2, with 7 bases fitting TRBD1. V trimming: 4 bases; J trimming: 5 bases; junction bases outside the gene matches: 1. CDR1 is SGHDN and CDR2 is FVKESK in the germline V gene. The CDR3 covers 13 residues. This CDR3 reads CASSPQGTGELFF. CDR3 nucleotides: TGTGCCAGCAGCCCACAGGGGACCGGGGAGCTGTTTTTT.